Following are 26 T cell receptor beta chains from one sample sequenced in a study of blood T cell repertoires in COVID-19. Data came from immunoSEQ multiplex PCR; TCRdb stores just in-frame clones and leaves some out. The repertoire holds a few hundred thousand clones, with about nine tenths as singletons. The sequenced material came from peripheral blood. The receptor set was obtained from a woman in her thirties or forties with acute or convalescent COVID-19.

The genes are TRBV7-2 and TRBJ1-2, with D unresolved. V was cut by 0 bases and J by 4 bases, with 9 bases left in between. CDR1 and CDR2 (germline): SGHTA, FQGNSA. The CDR3 has 14 residues. The CDR3 reads CASSLATGSYGYTF. For the CDR3, the DNA is TGTGCCAGCAGCTTAGCGACCGGGAGCTATGGCTACACCTTC. Drawing the rest from reference TRBV7-2 and TRBJ1-2, the complete variable domain is GAGVSQSPSNKVTEKGKDVELRCDPISGHTALYWYRQSLGQGLEFLIYFQGNSAPDKSGLPSDRFSAERTGGSVSTLTIQRTQQEDSAVYLCASSLATGSYGYTFGSGTRLTVV.

The chain has TRBV2 and TRBJ1-5, with TRBD1 matching over 7 bases. CDR3 length: 14 amino acids. After removal of 6 bases from V and 5 bases from J, the junction contained 7 bases not matched to a gene. CDR1 and CDR2 (germline): SNHLY, FYNNEI. The CDR3 reads CASSVGQPYQPQHF. The CDR3 bases are TGTGCCAGCAGCGTGGGACAGCCTTATCAGCCCCAGCATTTT.

V usage is TRBV6-6 and J usage is TRBJ2-7; no reliable D call. CDR3 length equals 13 residues. The ends were cut back, 2 bases at V and 1 base at J, with 6 bases in the middle. Germline V gene data show CDR1 as MNHNY and CDR2 as SVGAGI (reference sequence). CDR3: CASSYRSSYEQYV. Here the CDR3 DNA reads TGTGCCAGCAGTTACAGGAGTTCCTACGAGCAGTACGTC.

The rearrangement links TRBV5-1 to TRBJ1-2, with D uncertain. V dropped 0 bases and J dropped 7 bases, with 10 bases sitting between them. The CDR3 has 13 residues. Germline V gene data show CDR1 as SGHRS and CDR2 as YFSETQ. DNA of the CDR3: TGCGCCAGCAGCTTGGTAGCGGGTTCTGGCTACACCTTC. Translated: CASSLVAGSGYTF.

This sequence joins TRBV7-9 and TRBJ1-4, with TRBD1 identical over 7 bases. The CDR3 runs 15 residues. V dropped 1 base and J dropped 2; count of bases not matched to a gene: 1. Germline-derived CDR1 and CDR2 are SEHNR and FQNEAQ (reference sequence). The CDR3 DNA sequence: TGTGCCAGCAGCTTAGAGACAGGGACTAATGAAAAACTGTTTTTT. Its protein product is CASSLETGTNEKLFF.

The V gene is TRBV4-1, the J gene TRBJ1-2, with D uncertain. V was cut by 0 bases and J by 4 bases, with 12 bases left in between. The CDR3 contains 15 residues. From germline, CDR1 is MGHRA and CDR2 YSYEKL. The CDR3 loop is CASSQDRAASYGYTF. In DNA, the CDR3 is TGCGCCAGCAGCCAAGATAGAGCGGCTTCCTATGGCTACACCTTC.

The CDR3 DNA is TGTGCCAGCAGCGTAGAGGACGACAGCACCGGGGAGCTGTTTTTT. Amino acid sequence: CASSVEDDSTGELFF. V and J are TRBV9 and TRBJ2-2; D might be TRBD1 (5 bases). The germline V gene encodes CDR1 SGDLS and CDR2 YYNGEE. The CDR3 totals 15 residues. Between the trimmed V and J ends, which lost 0 bases and 4 bases, there was a span of 10 bases.

V and J are TRBV28 and TRBJ1-2, with 7 bases that match TRBD1. Germline CDR1 and CDR2: MDHEN and SYDVKM. Trimming removed 3 bases from V and 8 bases from J; junction bases left unmatched: 6. The CDR3 is 13 amino acids. The CDR3 region is CASSLEGARGYTF. CDR3 DNA sequence: TGTGCCAGCAGTTTGGAGGGGGCGCGGGGCTACACCTTC.

V and J are TRBV6-5 and TRBJ1-1; TRBD1 aligns across 9 bases. This CDR3 comprises 14 residues. The V and J ends lost 5 bases and 5 bases, in that order; junction bases with no gene match: 6. In germline, CDR1 is MNHEY, CDR2 SVGAGI. CDR3 in amino acids: CASSPRTGDTEAFF. In DNA, the CDR3 is TGTGCCAGCAGTCCCCGGACAGGGGATACTGAAGCTTTCTTT.

The chain joins TRBV18 to TRBJ1-1; weak D call: TRBD1 (6 bases). V lost 4 bases, J lost 6 bases, and 12 bases lay in between. From germline, CDR1 is KGHSH and CDR2 LQKENI. The CDR3 loop spans 13 amino acids. The CDR3 region has the DNA TGTGCCAGCTCACACACAGGGCGGCCTGAAGCTTTCTTT. Protein: CASSHTGRPEAFF.

The genes are TRBV5-4 and TRBJ1-1, with a tentative D call TRBD1 (5 bases). The germline V gene encodes CDR1 SGHNT and CDR2 YYREEE (reference sequence). The CDR3 is 15 amino acids. Trimming removed 0 bases from V and 6 bases from J, with 15 bases in between. DNA of the CDR3: TGTGCCAGCAGCTTGGTAGGCAGGGTCCGAGCTGAAGCTTTCTTT. This sequence encodes CASSLVGRVRAEAFF. Complete variable domain (other parts from reference TRBV5-4 and TRBJ1-1): ETGVTQSPTHLIKTRGQQVTLRCSSQSGHNTVSWYQQALGQGPQFIFQYYREEENGRGNFPPRFSGLQFPNYSSELNVNALELDDSALYLCASSLVGRVRAEAFFGQGTRLTVV.

The chain has TRBV5-4 and TRBJ2-3; 9 bases line up with TRBD2. V trimming: 4 bases; J trimming: 5 bases; junction bases outside the gene matches: 11. Germline CDR1 is SGHNT and CDR2 is YYREEE (reference sequence). The CDR3 extends over 16 amino acids. In DNA, the CDR3 is TGTGCCAGCAGCCCAATCGCGATTAGCGGGGGAGATACGCAGTATTTT. Translated: CASSPIAISGGDTQYF.

The J gene is TRBJ1-1, the V gene TRBV11-2; TRBD1 might be the D (6 bases). The germline V gene has CDR1 SGHAT and CDR2 FQNNGV. This CDR3 is 16 amino acids long. V was cut by 5 bases and J by 0 bases, with 16 bases left in between. CDR3 in amino acids: CASSPSRGAMNTEAFF. CDR3 DNA sequence: TGTGCCAGCAGCCCTTCGCGGGGGGCGATGAACACTGAAGCTTTCTTT.

V is TRBV3-1 (or the pseudogene TRBV3-2) and J is TRBJ1-4; 9 bases align to TRBD1. The CDR3 length is 14 residues. V lost 5 bases, J lost 2 bases, and 0 bases stayed unmatched. Germline CDR1 reads LGHDT; CDR2 reads YNNKEL (reference sequence). DNA for the CDR3: TGTGCCAGCAGCGACAGGGGGACTAATGAAAAACTGTTTTTT. This gives the protein CASSDRGTNEKLFF.

The chain has TRBV25-1 and TRBJ2-1, with a possible D match to TRBD1 (6 bases). This CDR3 comprises 13 residues. Trimming took 6 bases from V and 4 from J, leaving 10 bases between them. Germline CDR1 and CDR2: MGHDK and SYGVNS. As DNA, the CDR3 is TGTGCCAGCAGCCAGGGGACGTACAATGAGCAGTTCTTC. Translation: CASSQGTYNEQFF.

In its sample, this clone was seen once. The gene calls are TRBV7-9 and TRBJ1-6, with TRBD1 as a possible D gene (6 bases). The CDR3 is made up of 15 amino acids. From germline, CDR1 is SEHNR and CDR2 FQNEAQ (reference sequence). With 3 bases removed from V and 0 bases from J, the gap between germline ends came to 6 bases. CDR3 sequence reads: CASSLDSSYNSPLHF. The CDR3, as DNA: TGTGCCAGCAGCTTGGACAGCTCCTATAATTCACCCCTCCACTTT.

The chain is built from TRBV5-1 and TRBJ2-7; TRBD1 aligns across 8 bases. The CDR3 length is 14 residues. CDR1 is SGHRS and CDR2 is YFSETQ in the germline V gene. The CDR3 sequence: CASSAGTGSHEQYV. In DNA form, the CDR3 reads TGCGCCAGCAGCGCCGGGACAGGCTCCCACGAGCAGTACGTC.

The chain employs TRBV7-9 and TRBJ2-3, with a possible D match to TRBD2 (5 bases). V lost 1 base, J lost 5 bases, and 13 bases lay in between. The V gene's germline CDR1 is SEHNR and CDR2 FQNEAQ (reference sequence). There are 15 residues in the CDR3. The CDR3 DNA is TGTGCCAGCAGCTTAGTATCGGGGTCCGGAGATACGCAGTATTTT. Translation: CASSLVSGSGDTQYF. The variable domain in full, completed from reference TRBV7-9 and TRBJ2-3, reads DTGVSQNPRHKITKRGQNVTFRCDPISEHNRLYWYRQTLGQGPEFLTYFQNEAQLEKSRLLSDRFSAERPKGSFSTLEIQRTEQGDSAMYLCASSLVSGSGDTQYFGPGTRLTVL.

The CDR3 nucleotides are TGTGCCAGCAGTGCACGGGTGAACACTGAAGCTTTCTTT. Amino acid sequence: CASSARVNTEAFF. This sequence joins TRBV12-3 or TRBV12-4 and TRBJ1-1; D is uncertain. This CDR3 has 13 residues. The germline V and J ends were trimmed by 5 bases and 0 bases, with 7 bases remaining between them.

The CDR3 DNA is TGTGCCAGCAGTTTATGGGGCAGTGAAGCTTTCTTT. Its protein product is CASSLWGSEAFF. J is TRBJ1-1 and V is TRBV27; TRBD1 is a possible D gene (5 bases). CDR1 MNHEY and CDR2 SMNVEV come from the germline V gene (reference sequence). V was shortened by 1 base and J by 7 bases, with 7 bases between the two germline ends. The CDR3 totals 12 residues.

V is TRBV4-1 and J is TRBJ2-1; maybe TRBD2 (5 bases). Germline CDR1 is MGHRA and CDR2 is YSYEKL. This CDR3 spans 14 amino acids. Trimming cost V 1 base and J 12 bases, with 16 bases left between them. In DNA, the CDR3 is TGCGCCAGCAGCCAAGTGGAGACCCACCGGGGGCAGTTCTTC. This translates into CASSQVETHRGQFF.

The rearrangement links TRBV27 to TRBJ1-6; D possibly corresponds to TRBD1 (5 bases). The germline CDR1 and CDR2 sequences are MNHEY and SMNVEV (reference sequence). This CDR3 contains 14 residues. Deletions cut 5 bases from V and 10 bases from J, with 15 bases between. For the CDR3, the DNA is TGTGCCAGCAGTCTGTATCAGGGAGGGTCACCCCTCCACTTT. Translation: CASSLYQGGSPLHF.

This rearrangement joins TRBV19 to TRBJ2-5; 7 bases match TRBD1. The germline CDR1 and CDR2 sequences are LNHDA and SQIVND (reference sequence). The CDR3 sequence is 14 residues long. V shed 7 bases, J shed 5 bases, and the junction held 10 bases outside the gene matches. CDR3 sequence (DNA): TGTGCCAGTACCGGGACAGCCTCGGGGGAGACCCAGTACTTC. Translation: CASTGTASGETQYF.

The genes are TRBV27 and TRBJ1-1, with D possibly being TRBD1 (6 bases). The CDR3 sequence is 13 residues long. V shed 8 bases and J shed 11 bases, with 21 bases lying between them. Per the germline V gene, CDR1 is MNHEY and CDR2 is SMNVEV (reference sequence). CDR3 residues: CASGPQTGTGAFF. CDR3 bases: TGTGCCAGCGGCCCCCAAACAGGGACGGGGGCTTTCTTT.

This clone has only one observation. The chain carries TRBV3-1 (or the pseudogene TRBV3-2) and TRBJ1-3, with TRBD1 as a possible D gene (6 bases). Germline V gene data show CDR1 as LGHDT and CDR2 as YNNKEL (reference sequence). This CDR3 has 14 residues. Trimming shortened V by 4 bases and J by 5 bases, and 12 bases separated the two germline ends. The CDR3 here is CASSPTGSRNTIYF. The DNA of the CDR3 is TGTGCCAGCAGCCCCACAGGGTCCAGAAACACCATATATTTT.

The CDR3 coding sequence is TGTGCCAGTAGGGGCATCCTGACACATAGCTCCTACAATGAGCAGTTCTTC. Its protein is CASRGILTHSSYNEQFF. V and J are TRBV19 and TRBJ2-1; D gene ambiguous. Per the germline V gene, CDR1 is LNHDA and CDR2 is SQIVND (reference sequence). The CDR3 has 17 residues. The V and J ends lost 6 bases and 0 bases respectively, with 18 bases between them.